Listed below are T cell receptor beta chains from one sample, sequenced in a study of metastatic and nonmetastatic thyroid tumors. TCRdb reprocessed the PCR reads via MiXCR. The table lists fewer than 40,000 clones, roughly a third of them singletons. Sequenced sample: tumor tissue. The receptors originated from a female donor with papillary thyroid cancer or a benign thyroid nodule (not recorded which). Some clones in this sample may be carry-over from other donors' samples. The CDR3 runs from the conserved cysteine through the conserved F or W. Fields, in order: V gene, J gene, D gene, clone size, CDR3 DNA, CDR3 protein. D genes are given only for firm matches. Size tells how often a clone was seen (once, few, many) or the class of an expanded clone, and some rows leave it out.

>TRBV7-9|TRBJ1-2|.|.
TGTGCCAGCAGCGCATACAAGATCGAATCCTATGGCTACACCTTC
CASSAYKIESYGYTF
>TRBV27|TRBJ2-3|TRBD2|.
TGTGCCAGCAGTTTAGTACTAGCGGCAGATACGCAGTATTTT
CASSLVLAADTQYF
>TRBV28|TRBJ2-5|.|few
TGTGCCAGCACCGGGGGTGGAGAGACCCAGTACTTC
CASTGGGETQYF
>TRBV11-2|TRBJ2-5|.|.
TGTGCCAGCAGCTTGGGCGGTCTGGCAGAGACCCAGTACTTC
CASSLGGLAETQYF
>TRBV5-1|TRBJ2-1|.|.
TGCGCCAGCAGCTTGCGCGGACTGAATGAGCAGTTCTTC
CASSLRGLNEQFF
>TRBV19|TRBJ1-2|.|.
TGTGCCAGTACGGGCGACATCGAGAGTGGCTACACCTTC
CASTGDIESGYTF
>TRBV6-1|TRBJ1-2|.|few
TGTGCCAGCAGTGAAGTTTCAAAGGGGATCTATGGCTACACCTTC
CASSEVSKGIYGYTF
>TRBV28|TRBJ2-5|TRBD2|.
TGTGCCAGCAGGGACTCGGGGAGGGGAGAGACCCAGTACTTC
CASRDSGRGETQYF
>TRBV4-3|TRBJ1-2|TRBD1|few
TGCGCCAGCAGCCAGGTTGAGGGGGCGACTAACTATGGCTACACCTTC
CASSQVEGATNYGYTF
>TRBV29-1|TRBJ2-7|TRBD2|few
TGCAGCGCTATTACCGGGACTAACTACGAGCAGTACTTC
CSAITGTNYEQYF
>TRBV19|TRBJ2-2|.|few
TGTGCCAGTAGTGGGAGTGAGGTCACCGGGGAGCTGTTTTTT
CASSGSEVTGELFF
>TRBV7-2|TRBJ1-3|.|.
TGTGCCAGCAGCTTAGTAGGAGCCCCGGGAAACACCATATATTTT
CASSLVGAPGNTIYF
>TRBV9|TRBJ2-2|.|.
TGTGCCAGCAGCCTCCGGGGGAACACCGGGGAGCTGTTTTTT
CASSLRGNTGELFF
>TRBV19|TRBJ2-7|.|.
TGTGCCAGTAGTATTGGTCCAGGAATATCCTACGAGCAGTACTTC
CASSIGPGISYEQYF
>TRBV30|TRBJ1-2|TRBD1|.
TGTGCCTGGAGTCCCCGGGACAGGGGCTACACCTTC
CAWSPRDRGYTF
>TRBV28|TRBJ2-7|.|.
TGTGCCAGCAGTTTATGGGCAGGGGATAGCGAGCAGTACTTC
CASSLWAGDSEQYF
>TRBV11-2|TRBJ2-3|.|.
TGTGCCAGCCGATTCACAGATACGCAGTATTTT
CASRFTDTQYF
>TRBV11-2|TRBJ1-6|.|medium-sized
TGTGCCAGCAGCTTGGGTGAGGGAAGTTCACCCCTCCACTTT
CASSLGEGSSPLHF
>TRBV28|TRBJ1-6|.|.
TGTGCCAGCAGTTTAGGGGGCATCCATAATTCACCCCTCCACTTT
CASSLGGIHNSPLHF
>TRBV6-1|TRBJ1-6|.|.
TGTGCCAGCACCTCCCCGGGGAATCATCATTCACCCCTCCACTTT
CASTSPGNHHSPLHF
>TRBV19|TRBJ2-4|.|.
TGTGCCAGTAGTATTGGTTATAGCGGAGCGATGTACTTC
CASSIGYSGAMYF
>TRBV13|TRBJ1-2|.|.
TGTGCCAGCAGCTTAAGGGGGAACGGCTACACCTTC
CASSLRGNGYTF